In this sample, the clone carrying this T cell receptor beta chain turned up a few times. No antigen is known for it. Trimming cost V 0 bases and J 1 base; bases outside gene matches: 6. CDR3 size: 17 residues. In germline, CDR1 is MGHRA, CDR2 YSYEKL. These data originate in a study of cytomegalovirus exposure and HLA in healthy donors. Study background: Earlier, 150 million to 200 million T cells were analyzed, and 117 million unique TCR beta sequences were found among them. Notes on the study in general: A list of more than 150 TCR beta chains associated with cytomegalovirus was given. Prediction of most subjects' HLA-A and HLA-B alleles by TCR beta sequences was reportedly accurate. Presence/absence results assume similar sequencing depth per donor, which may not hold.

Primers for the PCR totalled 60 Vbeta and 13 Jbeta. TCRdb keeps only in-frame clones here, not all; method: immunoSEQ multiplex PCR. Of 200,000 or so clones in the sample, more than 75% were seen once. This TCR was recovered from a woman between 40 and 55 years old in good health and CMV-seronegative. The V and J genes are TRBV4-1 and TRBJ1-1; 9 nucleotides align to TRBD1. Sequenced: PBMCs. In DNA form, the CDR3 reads TGCGCCAGCAGCCAAGATAGACCGACAGGGGGGAACACTGAAGCTTTCTTT. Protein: CASSQDRPTGGNTEAFF.